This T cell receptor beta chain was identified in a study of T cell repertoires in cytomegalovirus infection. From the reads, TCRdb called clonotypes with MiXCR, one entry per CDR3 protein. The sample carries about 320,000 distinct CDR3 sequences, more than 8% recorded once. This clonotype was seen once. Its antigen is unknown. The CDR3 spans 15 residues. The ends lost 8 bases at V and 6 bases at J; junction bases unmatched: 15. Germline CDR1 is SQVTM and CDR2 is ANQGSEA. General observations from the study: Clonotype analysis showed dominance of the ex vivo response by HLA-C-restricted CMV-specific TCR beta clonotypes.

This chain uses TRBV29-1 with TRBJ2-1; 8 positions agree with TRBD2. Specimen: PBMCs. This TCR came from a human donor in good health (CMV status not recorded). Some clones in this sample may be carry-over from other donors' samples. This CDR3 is CSLRGGGVGRNEQFF. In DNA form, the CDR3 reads TGCAGCCTTCGGGGGGGTGGGGTGGGGCGCAATGAGCAGTTCTTC.